The following is a TCR beta chain sequence with its context. TEMRA cells were enriched by FACS, and CD4+ and CD8+ T cells were negatively isolated. After extraction with the RNeasy kit, about 0.45 to 1 ug of the RNA was reverse transcribed using random hexamers. Amplification of TCR beta CDR3 by immunoSEQ multiplex PCR spanned 54 Vbeta and 13 Jbeta. TCRdb redid the calling of the immunoSEQ multiplex PCR reads with MiXCR, one entry per CDR3 protein. Of fewer than 350,000 distinct CDR3 sequences in the sample, approximately 85% were seen once. This entry belongs to a study of CD8 T cells in Susac syndrome. The CDR3 extends over 17 amino acids. The junction had 4 bases not matched to a gene; V was cut back by 0 bases and J by 3 bases. Germline-derived CDR1 and CDR2 are MNHEY and SVGAGI.

Sequencing used CD8+ T cells from PBMCs. This clonotype originated in a human donor with multiple sclerosis. The chain employs TRBV6-5 and TRBJ2-3, with 12 nucleotides matching TRBD2. The CDR3 loop is CASSYSTLAGGTDTQYF. The CDR3 bases are TGTGCCAGCAGTTACTCGACCCTAGCGGGAGGGACAGATACGCAGTATTTT.